Sequencing of this TCR beta chain was carried out in a study of vaccination effects on CD4 cells after COVID-19. The method was immunoSEQ multiplex PCR; TCRdb's version includes in-frame clones alone and lacks a portion of them. In the table there are 25,000 to 35,000 clones, 75% to 85% of which are singletons. ViraFEST used viral peptide pools to expand antigen-specific CD4+ T cells before sequencing. CD4+ T cells were isolated after around 10 days of culture. Nucleocapsid antibody tests were negative, and the vaccine recipients had no prior SARS-CoV-2 infection. A density of about 1.8 million PBMC per well was used; these cells were cultured with roughly 10 IU/ml IL-2 and roughly 10 ug/ml peptides. The CDR3 has 11 residues. V dropped 5 bases and J dropped 11 bases, with 11 bases sitting between them. Germline V gene sequence: CDR1 SGHTA, CDR2 FQGNSA. As to this clone: The antigen remains undetermined.

The sample in question was CD4+ T cells from PBMCs cultured with SARS-CoV-2 spike peptides, obtained before COVID-19 vaccination. The chain carries TRBV7-2 and TRBJ2-3; maybe TRBD2 (6 bases). The sequence was collected from a human donor who received a COVID-19 vaccine. For the CDR3, the DNA is TGTGCCAGCAGCCCCGGACTAAAGCAGTATTTT. As protein: CASSPGLKQYF.